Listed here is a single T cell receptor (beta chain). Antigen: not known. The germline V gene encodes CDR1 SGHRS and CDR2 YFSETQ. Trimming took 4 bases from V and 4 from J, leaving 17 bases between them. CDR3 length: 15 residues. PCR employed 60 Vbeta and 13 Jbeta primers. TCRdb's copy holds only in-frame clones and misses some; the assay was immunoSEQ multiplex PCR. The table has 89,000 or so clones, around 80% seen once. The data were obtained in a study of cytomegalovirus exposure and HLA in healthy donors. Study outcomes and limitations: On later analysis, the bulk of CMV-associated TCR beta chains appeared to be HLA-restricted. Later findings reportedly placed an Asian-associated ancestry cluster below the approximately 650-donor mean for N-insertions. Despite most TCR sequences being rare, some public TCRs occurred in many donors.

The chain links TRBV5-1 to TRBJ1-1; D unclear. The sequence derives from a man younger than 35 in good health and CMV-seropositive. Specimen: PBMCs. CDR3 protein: CASSPLRSVGTEAFF. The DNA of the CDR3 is TGCGCCAGCAGCCCCTTGCGGAGTGTCGGCACTGAAGCTTTCTTT.